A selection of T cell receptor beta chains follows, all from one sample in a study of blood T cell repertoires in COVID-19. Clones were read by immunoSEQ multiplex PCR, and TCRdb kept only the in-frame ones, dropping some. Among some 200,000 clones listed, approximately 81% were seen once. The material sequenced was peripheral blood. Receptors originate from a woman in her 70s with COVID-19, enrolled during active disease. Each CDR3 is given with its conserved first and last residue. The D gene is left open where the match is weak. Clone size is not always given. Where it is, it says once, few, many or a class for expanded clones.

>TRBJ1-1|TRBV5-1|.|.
CASSLGSRSDTEAFF
TGCGCCAGCAGCTTGGGGTCGCGCTCGGACACTGAAGCTTTCTTT
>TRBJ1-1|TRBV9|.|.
CASSARGFTEAFF
TGTGCCAGCAGCGCCAGGGGATTCACTGAAGCTTTCTTT
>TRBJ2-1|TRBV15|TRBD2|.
CATSKTSGGAIYNEQFF
TGTGCCACCTCAAAGACTAGCGGGGGGGCCATCTACAATGAGCAGTTCTTC
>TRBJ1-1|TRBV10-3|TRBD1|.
CAIGPGTVPEAFF
TGTGCCATCGGACCCGGGACAGTGCCTGAAGCTTTCTTT
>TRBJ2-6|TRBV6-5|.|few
CASRREAGANVLTF
TGTGCCAGCAGGAGGGAGGCTGGGGCCAACGTCCTGACTTTC
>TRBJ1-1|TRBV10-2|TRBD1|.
CASSETYGTGLSNTEAFF
TGCGCCAGCAGTGAGACTTACGGGACAGGATTATCGAACACTGAAGCTTTCTTT
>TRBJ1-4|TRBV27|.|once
CASSFSATNEKLFF
TGTGCCAGCAGTTTTTCAGCGACTAATGAAAAACTGTTTTTT
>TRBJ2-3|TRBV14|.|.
CASSHPGRQASTDTQYF
TGTGCCAGCAGCCACCCGGGGAGGCAGGCATCCACAGATACGCAGTATTTT
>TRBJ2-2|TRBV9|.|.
CASSVSDPRTGELFF
TGTGCCAGCAGCGTATCTGACCCGAGGACCGGGGAGCTGTTTTTT
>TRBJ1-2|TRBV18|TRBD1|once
CASSPDRGTNYGYTF
TGTGCCAGCTCACCAGACAGGGGGACTAACTATGGCTACACCTTC
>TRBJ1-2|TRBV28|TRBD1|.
CASSQAGGVVGYTF
TGTGCCAGCAGCCAAGCAGGGGGAGTGGTTGGCTACACCTTC
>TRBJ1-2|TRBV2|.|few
CASSLPNHHDLNYGYTF
TGTGCCAGCAGCCTGCCGAACCATCACGATCTAAACTATGGCTACACCTTC
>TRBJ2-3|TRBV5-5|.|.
CASIRRWGVNTDTQYF
TGTGCCAGCATAAGGCGATGGGGGGTAAACACAGATACGCAGTATTTT
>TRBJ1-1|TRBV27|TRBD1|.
CASSNRGLIRTEAFF
TGTGCCAGCAGTAACAGGGGATTGATTAGGACTGAAGCTTTCTTT
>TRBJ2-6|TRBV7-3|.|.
CASSLKKGAGANVLTF
TGTGCCAGCAGCTTAAAGAAGGGGGCTGGGGCCAACGTCCTGACTTTC
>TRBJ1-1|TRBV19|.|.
CASSISQTTEAFF
TGTGCCAGTAGTATTTCCCAGACTACTGAAGCTTTCTTT
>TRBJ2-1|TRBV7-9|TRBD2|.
CASRAGTSVNEQFF
TGTGCCAGCAGGGCCGGGACTAGCGTAAATGAGCAGTTCTTC
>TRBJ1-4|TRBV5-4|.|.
CASSSTGEKLFF
TGTGCCAGCAGCAGCACGGGGGAAAAACTGTTTTTT
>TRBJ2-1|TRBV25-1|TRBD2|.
CATASSGGLNEQFF
TGTGCCACCGCCTCTAGCGGGGGCCTCAATGAGCAGTTCTTC
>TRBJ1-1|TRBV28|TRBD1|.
CASRTGATEAFF
TGTGCCAGCAGGACAGGGGCCACTGAAGCTTTCTTT
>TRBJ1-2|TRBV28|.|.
CATSPRGMDGYTF
TGTGCCACCTCCCCGCGGGGTATGGATGGCTACACCTTC
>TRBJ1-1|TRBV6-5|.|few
CASISRQKGEAFF
TGTGCCAGCATCAGTCGACAGAAGGGTGAAGCTTTCTTT
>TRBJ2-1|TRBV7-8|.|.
CASSAAEVPNEQFF
TGTGCCAGCAGCGCAGCGGAGGTCCCCAATGAGCAGTTCTTC
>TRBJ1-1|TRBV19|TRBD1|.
CATFDRANTEAFF
TGTGCCACCTTCGACAGGGCTAACACTGAAGCTTTCTTT
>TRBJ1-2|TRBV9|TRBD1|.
CASSETTGRNYGYTF
TGTGCCAGCAGCGAAACGACAGGGAGAAACTATGGCTACACCTTC
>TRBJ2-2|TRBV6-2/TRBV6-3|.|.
CASSQRGTPGTGELFF
TGTGCCAGCAGCCAAAGAGGGACTCCGGGGACCGGGGAGCTGTTTTTT
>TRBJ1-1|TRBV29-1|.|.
CSALNRFNTEAFF
TGCAGCGCCCTCAACAGGTTTAACACTGAAGCTTTCTTT
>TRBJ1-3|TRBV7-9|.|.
CGTWVDGHQPLMGNAIYF
TGTGGCACCTGGGTGGACGGACATCAGCCTCTCATGGGTAACGCCATATATTTT
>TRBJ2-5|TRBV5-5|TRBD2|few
CASSGFSGETQYF
TGTGCCAGCAGCGGGTTTAGCGGGGAGACCCAGTACTTC
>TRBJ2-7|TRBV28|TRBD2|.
CASSPGTSGTNEQYF
TGTGCCAGCAGTCCAGGGACTAGCGGGACCAACGAGCAGTACTTC
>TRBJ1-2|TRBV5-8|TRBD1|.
CASSPGTASLWSYTF
TGTGCCAGCAGCCCCGGGACAGCTTCCCTATGGAGCTACACCTTC
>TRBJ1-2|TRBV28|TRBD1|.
CASSRPKTGDGYTF
TGTGCCAGCAGTCGACCCAAAACAGGGGATGGCTACACCTTC